The 29 T cell receptor beta chains below come from one sample, sequenced in a study of PD-1 blockade in classical Hodgkin lymphoma (dated by TCRdb to 2018 to 2020). This specimen's time point label, per the study, means: cycle 4 day 1 (C4D1), after less than 7 weeks of nivolumab. Relapse after autologous stem cell transplantation had occurred in all trial patients, and cohorts A, B and C were distinguished by prior brentuximab vedotin exposure. Libraries were prepared through the immunoSEQ multiplex PCR assay. TCRdb mirrors the immuneACCESS table, restricted to in-frame sequences. Some clones are absent from its copies; in checked studies, under half trace to an unresolved V gene, and the reason for the others is unknown. The sample data list some 22,000 clones, and roughly 77% of these were observed just once. Roughly 19% of the sample belongs to the ten largest clones. The source was peripheral blood mononuclear cells (PBMCs), collected before the fourth cycle of nivolumab. The receptors stem from a human donor with classical Hodgkin lymphoma.

The count of this clone is one. This chain connects TRBV29-1 to TRBJ1-2; 12 bases match TRBD1. CDR3 length: 14 residues. Germline V gene lookup returns CDR1 SQVTM and CDR2 ANQGSEA. The J segment lost 7 bases and the V segment lost 3 bases, leaving 6 bases of the junction unmatched. The CDR3, as DNA: TGCAGCGTTGACGGGACAGGGGGCGCGGGTGGCTACACCTTC. This codes for CSVDGTGGAGGYTF.

The chain combines TRBV10-3 with TRBJ1-4; D is ambiguous. With 1 base removed from V and 3 bases from J, the gap between germline ends came to 9 bases. The CDR3 is made up of 15 amino acids. The germline CDR1 and CDR2 sequences are ENHRY and SYGVKD. The CDR3 spells CAISEWKGSNEKLFF. DNA for the CDR3: TGTGCCATCAGTGAGTGGAAGGGCTCTAATGAAAAACTGTTTTTT.

The CDR3 reads CAISGDRDVYEQYF. CDR3 DNA: TGTGCCATCAGTGGGGACAGGGATGTCTACGAGCAGTACTTC. The chain couples TRBV10-3 to TRBJ2-7, with TRBD1 identical over 9 bases. V trimming: 4 bases; J trimming: 3 bases; junction bases outside the gene matches: 4. Germline CDR1 ENHRY, CDR2 SYGVKD. There are 14 residues in the CDR3.

The chain employs TRBV29-1 and TRBJ2-5; the D gene is possibly TRBD2 (5 bases). Trimming stripped 6 bases from V and 3 bases from J, with 11 bases between. The CDR3 spans 12 residues. Germline-derived CDR1 and CDR2 are SQVTM and ANQGSEA. In nucleotides, the CDR3 is TGCAGCGTGGGAGCGTGGGAAGAGACCCAGTACTTC. Translated, it gives CSVGAWEETQYF.

The rearrangement uses TRBV6-1 and TRBJ1-2; unclear D gene. Trimming shortened V by 2 bases and J by 7 bases, and 8 bases separated the two germline ends. Per the germline V gene, CDR1 is MNHNS and CDR2 is SASEGT. CDR3 size: 12 residues. CDR3 loop: CASSELGGGYTF. The DNA of the CDR3 is TGTGCCAGCAGTGAATTAGGTGGTGGCTACACCTTC.

This chain links TRBV7-9 with TRBJ2-7; 9 bases map to TRBD1. With 5 bases clipped from V and 6 bases from J, the junction kept 5 bases outside the gene matches. This CDR3 comprises 13 residues. Germline loops: CDR1 SEHNR, CDR2 FQNEAQ (reference sequence). The CDR3 coding sequence is TGTGCCAGCAGCGCCCTGACAGGGGGCGAGCAGTACTTC. Encoded protein: CASSALTGGEQYF.

This clone was counted a few times. The gene calls are TRBV30 and TRBJ1-1, with no clear D. V was clipped by 4 bases and J by 0 bases, with 18 bases between them. This CDR3 contains 16 residues. Germline CDR1 reads GTSNPN; CDR2 reads SVGIG (reference sequence). Here the CDR3 DNA reads TGTGCCTGGATCGCCGGAACCCAACTCATGAACACTGAAGCTTTCTTT. This sequence encodes CAWIAGTQLMNTEAFF.

The chain is built from TRBV5-4 and TRBJ2-7, with 8 bases aligning to TRBD2. Trimming took 4 bases from V and 1 from J; bases not matched to a gene: 4. Per the germline V gene, CDR1 is SGHNT and CDR2 is YYREEE (reference sequence). This CDR3 contains 14 residues. The CDR3 loop reads CASSLTSESYEQYF. The DNA for the CDR3 is TGTGCCAGCAGCCTGACTAGCGAGTCCTACGAGCAGTACTTC.

The DNA of the CDR3 is TGTGCCAGCAGTCCATCAAGGGGGTACACTGGAAACACCATATATTTT. It specifies CASSPSRGYTGNTIYF. The chain employs TRBV27 and TRBJ1-3; tentative D call: TRBD1 (6 bases). Between the trimmed V and J ends, which lost 5 bases and 2 bases, there was a span of 16 bases. The CDR3 totals 16 residues. CDR1 and CDR2 (germline): MNHEY, SMNVEV (reference sequence).

Judged by abundance, this clone is medium-sized. The chain links TRBV15 to TRBJ2-7; 7 positions match TRBD1. Germline CDR1 and CDR2: LNHNV and YYDKDF (reference sequence). The V segment lost 5 bases and the J segment 2 bases; nucleotides outside the gene matches: 6. This CDR3 region has 14 residues. Here the CDR3 reads CATSGQTGPYEQYF. The CDR3, as DNA: TGTGCCACCAGCGGACAGACAGGGCCCTACGAGCAGTACTTC.

V is TRBV15 and J is TRBJ1-1; weak D call: TRBD1 (6 bases). The V end was cut by 0 bases, the J end by 7 bases, with 12 bases between. Germline CDR1 reads LNHNV; CDR2 reads YYDKDF (reference sequence). The length of the CDR3 is 14 residues. CDR3 nucleotide sequence: TGTGCCACCAGCAGAGATCAGGTACAGGGTGAAGCTTTCTTT. Translating gives CATSRDQVQGEAFF.

CDR3 region: CARSLSPWGATNEKLFF. The CDR3 nucleotides read TGTGCCAGAAGCTTATCCCCCTGGGGCGCAACTAATGAAAAACTGTTTTTT. This chain joins TRBV7-5 and TRBJ1-4; the table's D call, TRBD1, was not checked against the DNA. TRBV7-5 is classified as a pseudogene. The CDR3 has 17 residues.

The chain joins TRBV10-3 to TRBJ2-5, with 7 bases lining up with TRBD2. The last part of the DNA fits TRBJ2-7 better; the J call may be wrong. The V gene's germline CDR1 is ENHRY and CDR2 SYGVKD. The CDR3 runs to 13 residues. The CDR3 reads CAISPGGGDEQYF. The CDR3 DNA follows: TGTGCCATCAGCCCGGGGGGTGGCGACGAGCAGTACTTC.

Only a few counts were recorded for this clone. J is TRBJ2-5 and V is TRBV20-1, with D uncertain. The V and J ends lost 4 bases and 4 bases respectively, with 7 bases between them. The CDR3 is 11 amino acids. CDR1 and CDR2 (germline): DFQATT, SNEGSKA (reference sequence). The CDR3 sequence is CSAIWGETQYF. CDR3 nucleotides: TGCAGTGCTATCTGGGGAGAGACCCAGTACTTC.

This chain uses TRBV6-1 with TRBJ1-1; tentative D call: TRBD1 (5 bases). Germline CDR1 MNHNS, CDR2 SASEGT. V shed 7 bases and J shed 0 bases, with 12 bases lying between them. The CDR3 length is 14 residues. The CDR3 protein is CASKWDGVNTEAFF. The CDR3 nucleotides read TGTGCCAGCAAATGGGACGGCGTGAACACTGAAGCTTTCTTT.

The chain combines TRBV29-1 with TRBJ2-7; D might be TRBD1 (5 bases). The germline CDR1 and CDR2 sequences are SQVTM and ANQGSEA. V was pared by 3 bases and J by 3 bases, with 15 bases between. The CDR3 runs 14 residues. CDR3 sequence (DNA): TGCAGCGTTGAGGGCCGGCAGGGCAACTACGAGCAGTACTTC. Translating gives CSVEGRQGNYEQYF.

The V and J genes are TRBV5-1 and TRBJ1-2, with D perhaps matching TRBD1 (6 bases). The CDR3 loop spans 15 amino acids. V lost 4 bases, J lost 8 bases, and 21 bases lay in between. Germline assignment: CDR1 SGHRS and CDR2 YFSETQ. CDR3 nucleotides: TGCGCCAGCAGCGATAATCTACAGGGCCAGCGGGGCTACACCTTC. Its translation is CASSDNLQGQRGYTF.

The CDR3 DNA follows: TGTGCCAGCAGCTTAGGGGTCGGTCAGCCCCAGCATTTT. Its translation: CASSLGVGQPQHF. The J gene is TRBJ1-5, the V gene TRBV11-2; D not certain. The V end lost 1 base, the J end lost 6 bases, and 7 bases lay between the germline ends. CDR1 and CDR2 (germline): SGHAT, FQNNGV. The CDR3 spans 13 residues.

The chain uses TRBV28 and TRBJ2-2; D is unresolved. This CDR3 has 15 residues. Germline V gives CDR1 MDHEN, CDR2 SYDVKM. V lost 1 base and J lost 4, with 10 bases in between. The CDR3 sequence is CASSLSYEVTGELFF. CDR3 coding DNA: TGTGCCAGCAGTTTATCTTATGAGGTCACCGGGGAGCTGTTTTTT.

V gene TRBV27 combines with J gene TRBJ1-5, with D perhaps TRBD1 (5 bases). CDR3 length equals 15 residues. In germline, CDR1 is MNHEY, CDR2 SMNVEV (reference sequence). The V end was cut by 4 bases, the J end by 6 bases, with 16 bases between. CDR3 DNA: TGTGCCAGCAGTTCACAGCCCCCCAGGGTTCAGCCCCAGCATTTT. Its translation: CASSSQPPRVQPQHF.

The chain carries TRBV5-1 and TRBJ2-2; 9 positions match TRBD2. V lost 4 bases and J lost 4; bases outside the gene matches: 5. Per germline, CDR1 SGHRS and CDR2 YFSETQ. The CDR3 has 15 amino acids. The CDR3: CASSTGTSSTGELFF. CDR3 sequence (DNA): TGCGCCAGCAGCACCGGGACTAGCAGCACCGGGGAGCTGTTTTTT.

This chain joins TRBV23-1 and TRBJ2-2, with 15 positions matching TRBD2. TRBV23-1 is sorted into the ORF group, with uncertain function. This CDR3 is built from 19 residues. The ends lost 3 bases at V and 4 bases at J; junction bases unmatched: 9. Here the CDR3 reads CASSHRGLAGGPRTGELFF. CDR3 nucleotides: TGCGCCAGCAGTCACCGCGGACTAGCGGGAGGGCCACGCACCGGGGAGCTGTTTTTT.

The CDR3 DNA is TGTGCCAGCAGTGACACTAGCGGGTACAATGAGCAGTTCTTC. Protein: CASSDTSGYNEQFF. The genes are TRBV6-4 and TRBJ2-1; 9 nucleotides line up with TRBD2. The CDR3 has 14 residues. J was trimmed by 4 bases and V by 2 bases; bases with no gene match: 0. CDR1 is MRHNA, CDR2 SNTAGT, per germline.

The chain combines TRBV12-1 with TRBJ2-1; the DNA was not compared with TRBD2, the D call given in the table. TRBV12-1 is given as a pseudogene. The CDR3 contains 18 residues. CDR3 sequence: CASSFPDTVSGRQNEQFF. The CDR3 DNA reads TGTGCCAGCAGCTTCCCCGATACGGTTAGCGGGAGGCAAAATGAGCAGTTCTTC.

CDR3: CASSLTGHPNTEAFF. The CDR3 DNA follows: TGCGCCAGCAGCCTTACGGGACACCCGAACACTGAAGCTTTCTTT. J is TRBJ1-1 and V is TRBV4-1; possible D gene TRBD1, 6 bases. This CDR3 is 15 amino acids long. CDR1 is MGHRA, CDR2 YSYEKL, per germline. V was cut by 4 bases and J by 1 base, with 13 bases left in between.

CDR3 sequence (DNA): TGTGCCAGCAGCCAAGAAGGTGGACTAGCGGGAAATGAGCAGTTCTTC. Translating it yields CASSQEGGLAGNEQFF. This chain connects TRBV4-2 to TRBJ2-1; 12 bases match TRBD2. Unmatched junction bases numbered 4, after V lost 0 bases and J lost 7 bases. The germline V gene has CDR1 LGHNA and CDR2 YNFKEQ. The length of the CDR3 is 16 residues.

J is TRBJ1-5 and V is TRBV7-7; D might be TRBD1 (5 bases). V gave up 5 bases and J gave up 3 bases, with 20 bases separating them. Per germline, CDR1 SSHAT and CDR2 FNYEAQ (reference sequence). The CDR3 sequence is 17 residues long. For the CDR3, the DNA is TGTGCCAGCAGCCGACCCTCGTTGACAGTCGACAATCAGCCCCAGCATTTT. As protein: CASSRPSLTVDNQPQHF.

This chain links TRBV4-1 with TRBJ1-2; D gene unclear. CDR3 length equals 15 residues. V was pared by 0 bases and J by 0 bases, with 8 bases between. Germline lookup yields CDR1 MGHRA and CDR2 YSYEKL. CDR3 coding DNA: TGCGCCAGCAGCCAAGATCTAGGACCTAACTATGGCTACACCTTC. Amino acid sequence: CASSQDLGPNYGYTF.

Only a few counts were recorded for this clone. The chain employs TRBV29-1 and TRBJ2-3, with 9 bases matching TRBD2. V lost 5 bases, J lost 4 bases, and 10 bases stayed unmatched. CDR3 length: 15 amino acids. CDR1 SQVTM and CDR2 ANQGSEA come from the germline V gene. CDR3 in amino acids: CSVSLAGGKSDTQYF. CDR3 coding DNA: TGCAGCGTTTCTTTGGCGGGAGGGAAATCAGATACGCAGTATTTT.